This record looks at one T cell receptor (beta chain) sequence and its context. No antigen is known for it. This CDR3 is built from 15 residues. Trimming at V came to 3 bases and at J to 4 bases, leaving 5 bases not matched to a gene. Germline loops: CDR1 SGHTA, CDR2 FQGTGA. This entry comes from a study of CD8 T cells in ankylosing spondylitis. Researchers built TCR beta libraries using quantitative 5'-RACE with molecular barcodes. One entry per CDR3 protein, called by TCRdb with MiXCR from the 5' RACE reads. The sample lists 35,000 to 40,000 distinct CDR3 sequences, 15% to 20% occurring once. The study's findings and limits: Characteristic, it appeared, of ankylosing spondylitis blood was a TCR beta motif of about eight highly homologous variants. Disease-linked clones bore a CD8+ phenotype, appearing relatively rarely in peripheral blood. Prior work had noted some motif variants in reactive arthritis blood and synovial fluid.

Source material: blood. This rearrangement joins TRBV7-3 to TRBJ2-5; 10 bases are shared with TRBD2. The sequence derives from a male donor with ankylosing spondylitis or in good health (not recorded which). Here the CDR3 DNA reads TGTGCCAGCAGCTTCACAGCGGGGGGGCTAGAGACCCAGTACTTC. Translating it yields CASSFTAGGLETQYF.